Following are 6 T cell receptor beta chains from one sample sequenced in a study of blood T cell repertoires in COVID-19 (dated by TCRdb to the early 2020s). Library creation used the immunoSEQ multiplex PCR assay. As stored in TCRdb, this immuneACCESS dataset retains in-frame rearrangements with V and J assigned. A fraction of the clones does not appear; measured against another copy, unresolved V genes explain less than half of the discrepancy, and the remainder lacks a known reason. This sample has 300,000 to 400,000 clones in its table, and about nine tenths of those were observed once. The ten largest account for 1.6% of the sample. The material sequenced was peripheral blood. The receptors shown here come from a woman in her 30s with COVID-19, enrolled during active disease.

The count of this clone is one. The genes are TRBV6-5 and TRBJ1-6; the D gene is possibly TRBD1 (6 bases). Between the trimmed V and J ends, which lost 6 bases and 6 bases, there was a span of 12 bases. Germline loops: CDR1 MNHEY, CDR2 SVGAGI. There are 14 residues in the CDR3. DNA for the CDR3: TGTGCCAGCAGCCGGGACACGTCTAATTCACCCCTCCACTTT. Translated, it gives CASSRDTSNSPLHF.

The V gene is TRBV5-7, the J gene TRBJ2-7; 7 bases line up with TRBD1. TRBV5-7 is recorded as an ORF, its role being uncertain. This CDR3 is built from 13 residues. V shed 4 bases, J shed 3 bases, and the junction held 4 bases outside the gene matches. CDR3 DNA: TGTGCCAGCAGCACACGGGACAGCTACGAGCAGTACGTC. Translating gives CASSTRDSYEQYV.

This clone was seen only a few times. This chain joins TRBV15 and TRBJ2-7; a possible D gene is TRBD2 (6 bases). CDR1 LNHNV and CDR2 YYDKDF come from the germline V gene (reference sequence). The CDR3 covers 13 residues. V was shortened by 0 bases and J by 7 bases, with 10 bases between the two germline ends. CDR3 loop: CATSRDLAQEQYV. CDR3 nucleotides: TGTGCCACCAGCAGAGATCTAGCGCAAGAGCAGTACGTC.

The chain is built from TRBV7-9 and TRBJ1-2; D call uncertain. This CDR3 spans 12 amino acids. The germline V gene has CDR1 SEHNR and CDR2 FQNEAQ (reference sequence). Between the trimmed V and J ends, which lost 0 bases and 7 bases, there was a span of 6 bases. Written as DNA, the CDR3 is TGTGCCAGCAGCTTAGCTCTGGCTGGCTACACCTTC. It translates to CASSLALAGYTF.

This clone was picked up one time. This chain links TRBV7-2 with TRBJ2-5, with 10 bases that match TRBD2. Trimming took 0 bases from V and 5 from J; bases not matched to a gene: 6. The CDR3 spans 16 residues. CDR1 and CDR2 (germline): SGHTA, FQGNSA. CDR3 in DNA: TGTGCCAGCAGCTTAGCGTTAGCGGGGGGAGCGGAGACCCAGTACTTC. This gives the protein CASSLALAGGAETQYF.

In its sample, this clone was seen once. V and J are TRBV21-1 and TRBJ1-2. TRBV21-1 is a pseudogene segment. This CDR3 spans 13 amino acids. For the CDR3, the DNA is TGTGCCAGCAATCCGACTCGACTCTATGGCTACACCTTC. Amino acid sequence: CASNPTRLYGYTF.